The present TCR beta chain was sequenced within a study of blood T cell repertoires in COVID-19. Participant ages covered about 18 to 100 years across 24 US areas. Cohort assignment relied on participant-reported clinical history. Some clones are missing from TCRdb's copy, which holds only in-frame ones; the method was immunoSEQ multiplex PCR. This sample has 200,000 to 250,000 clones, with 70% to 85% found just once. The sample comprised PBMCs or T cells enriched from blood (not recorded which). The receptor's source is a woman aged 40-49 years with acute COVID-19.

The CDR3 region is CASSVGWREPEAFF. The DNA of the CDR3 is TGTGCCAGCAGCGTAGGGTGGAGGGAACCTGAAGCTTTCTTT. This chain links TRBV9 with TRBJ1-1, with unresolved D. In germline, CDR1 is SGDLS, CDR2 YYNGEE. This CDR3 contains 14 residues. V dropped 0 bases and J dropped 6 bases, with 12 bases sitting between them.